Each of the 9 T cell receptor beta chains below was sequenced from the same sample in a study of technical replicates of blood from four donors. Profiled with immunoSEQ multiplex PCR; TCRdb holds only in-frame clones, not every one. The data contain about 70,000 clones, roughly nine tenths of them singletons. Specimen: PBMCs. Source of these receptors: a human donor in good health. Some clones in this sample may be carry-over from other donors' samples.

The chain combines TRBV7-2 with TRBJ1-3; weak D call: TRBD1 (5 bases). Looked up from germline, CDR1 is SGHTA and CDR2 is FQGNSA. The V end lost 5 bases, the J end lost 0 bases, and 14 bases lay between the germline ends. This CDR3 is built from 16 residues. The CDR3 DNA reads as TGTGCCAGCAGCCCCTCCTTGGGGCCCTCTGGAAACACCATATATTTT. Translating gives CASSPSLGPSGNTIYF. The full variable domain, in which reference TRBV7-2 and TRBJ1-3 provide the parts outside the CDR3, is GAGVSQSPSNKVTEKGKDVELRCDPISGHTALYWYRQSLGQGLEFLIYFQGNSAPDKSGLPSDRFSAERTGGSVSTLTIQRTQQEDSAVYLCASSPSLGPSGNTIYFGEGSWLTVV.

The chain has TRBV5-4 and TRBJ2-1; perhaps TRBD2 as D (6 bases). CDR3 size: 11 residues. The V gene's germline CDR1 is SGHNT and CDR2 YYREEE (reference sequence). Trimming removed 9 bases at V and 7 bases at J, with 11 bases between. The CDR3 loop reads CATEGRNEQFF. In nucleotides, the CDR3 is TGTGCCACAGAGGGGAGGAATGAGCAGTTCTTC.

CDR3 in DNA: TGCAGCGTTGATACAGGACAGGGGAACACCGGGGAGCTGTTTTTT. This encodes CSVDTGQGNTGELFF. The chain carries TRBV29-1 and TRBJ2-2; 8 bases fit TRBD1. V lost 3 bases, J lost 1 base, and 4 bases stayed unmatched. The CDR3 has 15 residues. The germline V gene encodes CDR1 SQVTM and CDR2 ANQGSEA.

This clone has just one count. CDR3 coding DNA: TGTGCCAGCAGCCCGGACAACTACGAGCAGTACTTC. Protein product: CASSPDNYEQYF. The chain couples TRBV5-5 to TRBJ2-7, with D tentatively TRBD1 (5 bases). This CDR3 contains 12 residues. Looked up from germline, CDR1 is SGHKS and CDR2 is YYEKEE (reference sequence). The V and J ends lost 4 bases and 3 bases respectively, with 8 bases between them.

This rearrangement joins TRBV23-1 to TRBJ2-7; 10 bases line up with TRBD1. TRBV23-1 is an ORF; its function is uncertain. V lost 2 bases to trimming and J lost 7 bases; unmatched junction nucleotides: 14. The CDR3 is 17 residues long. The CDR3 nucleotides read TGCGCCAGCAGTCAACCAGCCCGGACAGGGGGGTTGGGAGAGCAGTACTTC. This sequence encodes CASSQPARTGGLGEQYF.

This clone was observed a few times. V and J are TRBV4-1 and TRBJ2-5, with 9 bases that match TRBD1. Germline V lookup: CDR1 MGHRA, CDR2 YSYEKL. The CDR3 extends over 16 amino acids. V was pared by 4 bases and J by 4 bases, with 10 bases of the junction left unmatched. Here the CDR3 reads CASSPGDRAGRETQYF. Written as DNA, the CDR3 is TGCGCCAGCAGCCCGGGGGACAGGGCCGGGAGAGAGACCCAGTACTTC.

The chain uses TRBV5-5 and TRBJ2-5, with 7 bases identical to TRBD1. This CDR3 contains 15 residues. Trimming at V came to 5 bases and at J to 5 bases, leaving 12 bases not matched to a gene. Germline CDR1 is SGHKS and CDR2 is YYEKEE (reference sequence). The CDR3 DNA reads TGTGCCAGCAGTCCGTCGACAGGGAGAGGGGAGACCCAGTACTTC. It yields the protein CASSPSTGRGETQYF.

CDR3: CASTFQGLAVADTQYF. CDR3 in DNA: TGCGCCAGCACTTTCCAGGGACTAGCGGTAGCAGATACGCAGTATTTT. The chain joins TRBV5-1 to TRBJ2-3, with 11 bases lining up with TRBD2. The CDR3 has 16 residues. CDR1 is SGHRS and CDR2 is YFSETQ in the germline V gene. V shed 6 bases and J 4 bases; nucleotides not matched to a gene: 10.

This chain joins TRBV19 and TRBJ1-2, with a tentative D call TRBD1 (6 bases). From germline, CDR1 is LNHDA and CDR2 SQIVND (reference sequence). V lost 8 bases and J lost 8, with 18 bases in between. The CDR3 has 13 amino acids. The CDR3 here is CASGADRVKGYTF. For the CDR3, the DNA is TGTGCCAGTGGGGCGGACAGAGTGAAGGGCTACACCTTC. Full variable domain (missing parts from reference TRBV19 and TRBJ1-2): DGGITQSPKYLFRKEGQNVTLSCEQNLNHDAMYWYRQDPGQGLRLIYYSQIVNDFQKGDIAEGYSVSREKKESFPLTVTSAQKNPTAFYLCASGADRVKGYTFGSGTRLTVV.